Here is one T cell receptor (beta chain) with its context. The antigen is undetermined. Per the germline V gene, CDR1 is SNHLY and CDR2 is FYNNEI. V dropped 8 bases and J dropped 5; count of bases not matched to a gene: 14. The CDR3 has 16 amino acids. As the sequencing template, cDNA was produced by extracting RNA and reverse transcribing it. TCRdb keeps only in-frame clones here, not all; method: immunoSEQ multiplex PCR. The sample gives fewer than 150,000 clones, roughly 82% of which show up once; approximately 25% is in the top ten. The sample is drawn from a study of CD8+ T cells in alopecia areata. Study in general: Twice daily, treated patients received 5 to 10 mg of oral tofacitinib. Tofacitinib ran for 6 to 18 months before 6 months off drug. Findings and limits, study-wide: Scalp specimens additionally yield sequences from normal skin's resident alphabeta T cells.

Treatment indicated: oral pan-JAK inhibitor, 5-10 mg twice daily. Peripheral blood samples and lesional scalp punch biopsies were obtained from alopecia areata patients. The rearrangement uses TRBV2 and TRBJ2-1; 8 nucleotides match TRBD2. The receptor was isolated from a human donor with alopecia areata. This specimen was CD8+ T cells sorted from blood, taken at week 4, from a patient treated with tofacitinib. The CDR3 bases are TGTGCCAGCCGGAAGTGGTTAGCGGGGACGAACAATGAGCAGTTCTTC. Translating gives CASRKWLAGTNNEQFF. Full variable domain (outside the CDR3, taken from reference TRBV2 and TRBJ2-1): EPEVTQTPSHQVTQMGQEVILRCVPISNHLYFYWYRQILGQKVEFLVSFYNNEISEKSEIFDDQFSVERPDGSNFTLKIRSTKLEDSAMYFCASRKWLAGTNNEQFFGPGTRLTVL.